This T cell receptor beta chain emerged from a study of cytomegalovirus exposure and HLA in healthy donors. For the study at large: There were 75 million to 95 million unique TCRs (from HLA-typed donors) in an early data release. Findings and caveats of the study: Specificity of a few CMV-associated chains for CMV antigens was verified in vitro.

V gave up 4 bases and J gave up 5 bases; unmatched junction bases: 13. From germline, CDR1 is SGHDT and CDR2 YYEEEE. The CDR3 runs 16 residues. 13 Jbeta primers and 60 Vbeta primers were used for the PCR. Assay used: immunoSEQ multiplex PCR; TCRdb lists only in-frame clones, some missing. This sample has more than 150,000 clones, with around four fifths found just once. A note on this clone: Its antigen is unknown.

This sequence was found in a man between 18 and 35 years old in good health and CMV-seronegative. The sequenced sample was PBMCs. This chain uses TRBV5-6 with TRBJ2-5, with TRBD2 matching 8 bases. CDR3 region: CASSIPGGHWDETQYF. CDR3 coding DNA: TGTGCCAGCAGCATACCGGGGGGGCACTGGGACGAGACCCAGTACTTC.